The rows below give T cell receptor beta chains drawn from one sample of a study of human T cells and chemical hapten exposure. TCRdb processed the RACE reads anew with MiXCR; each CDR3 protein has one entry. This table has 300,000 to 400,000 distinct CDR3 sequences, roughly 5.3% appearing once. The sequenced sample was whole blood, obtained in connection with sensitization to the hapten diphenylcyclopropenone (DPC). The receptors were sampled from a woman in her forties or fifties with alopecia areata. Some clones in this sample may be carry-over from other donors' samples. Both conserved end residues are part of each CDR3. D genes are given only for firm matches. Clone size appears in some rows only: once, few, many, or a class for an expanded clone.

v_call	clone_size	d_call	j_call	cdr3_nt	cdr3_aa
TRBV7-2	many	NA	TRBJ2-3	TGTGCCAGCAGTCGAAGGGCCACCGATACGCAGTATTTT	CASSRRATDTQYF
TRBV7-2	many	TRBD1	TRBJ2-5	TGTGCCAGCAGCTTAAGGACAGGGGGCTTGGAGACCCAGTACTTC	CASSLRTGGLETQYF
TRBV20-1	many	TRBD1	TRBJ1-6	TGCAGTGCTTCTGGACAGGCGGATTCACCCCTCCACTTT	CSASGQADSPLHF
TRBV9	many	TRBD2	TRBJ2-3	TGTGCCAGCAGCGTAGCGGGGGGGCAGACAGATACGCAGTATTTT	CASSVAGGQTDTQYF
TRBV4-3	few	NA	TRBJ2-3	TGCGCCAGCAGCCAAGAGGCTGGGGGCGCAGGAGATACGCAGTATTTT	CASSQEAGGAGDTQYF
TRBV7-6	many	NA	TRBJ2-7	TGTGCCAGCAGCTTATCAGGAAACTCCTACGAGCAGTACTTC	CASSLSGNSYEQYF
TRBV9	many	NA	TRBJ2-7	TGTGCCAGCGGAGACCGGTACTTC	CASGDRYF
TRBV7-9	many	NA	TRBJ2-3	TGTGCCAGCAGCTTAGCGGGAGGTATAGGTGTTACGCAGTATTTT	CASSLAGGIGVTQYF
TRBV9	few	NA	TRBJ2-6	TGTGCCAGCAGCGTATATTCCGGGGCCAACGTCCTGACTTTC	CASSVYSGANVLTF
TRBV20-1	NA	NA	TRBJ2-7	TGCAGTGCGCAAGCGGATCCCTACGAGCAGTACTTC	CSAQADPYEQYF
TRBV7-9	many	NA	TRBJ2-7	TGTGCCAGCAGGTCAAACAGGGTCCCCTACGAGCAGTACTTC	CASRSNRVPYEQYF
TRBV6-1	few	TRBD2	TRBJ2-1	TGTGCCAGCAGTCGAAGCGGGGGGGACAATGAGCAGTTCTTC	CASSRSGGDNEQFF
TRBV7-6	many	TRBD1	TRBJ1-1	TGTGCCAGCAGCTCTTGGGACAGGGGAAACACTGAAGCTTTCTTT	CASSSWDRGNTEAFF
TRBV7-9	few	NA	TRBJ1-1	TGTGCCAGCAGCACAGAGGGGCTGCCCAACACTGAAGCTTTCTTT	CASSTEGLPNTEAFF
TRBV20-1	few	TRBD1	TRBJ2-3	TGCAGTGCTAGACCAGACAGGGGGCGAGATACGCAGTATTTT	CSARPDRGRDTQYF
TRBV6-2/TRBV6-3	NA	TRBD1	TRBJ2-7	TGTGCCAGCAGTCCCCAGGGGGATTTATACGAGCAGTACTTC	CASSPQGDLYEQYF
TRBV9	many	NA	TRBJ1-2	TGTGCCAGCAGCGATTCTTGGGCTAACTATGGCTACACCTTC	CASSDSWANYGYTF
TRBV2	few	TRBD1	TRBJ2-7	TGTGCCAGCAGTGCGGGACAGAGGGGCGGCGAGCAGTACTTC	CASSAGQRGGEQYF
TRBV28	many	TRBD2	TRBJ2-3	TGTGCCAGCAGTTTCCAGCGGGAGTGGGCAGATACGCAGTATTTT	CASSFQREWADTQYF
TRBV27	many	TRBD1	TRBJ2-7	TGTGCCAGCAGTTTGAGACAGGGGGCAAGCTCCTACGAGCAGTACTTC	CASSLRQGASSYEQYF